Sequencing of this T cell receptor beta chain was carried out in a study of blood T cell repertoires in COVID-19. A single count supports this clone. Clinical history as reported by participants underpinned cohort assignment. Some clones are missing from TCRdb's copy, which holds only in-frame ones; the method was immunoSEQ multiplex PCR. The sample gives roughly 210,000 clones, about nine tenths of which show up once; roughly 7.2% is in the top ten. Germline V CDR1 and CDR2: SGHRS, YFSETQ. Trimming cost V 4 bases and J 2 bases, with 6 bases left between them. This CDR3 comprises 12 residues. The sequencing sample was made of PBMCs or T cells enriched from blood (not recorded which). The TCR was taken from a man in his thirties or forties in a cohort exposed to, infected with or recovered from COVID-19 (not recorded which). This rearrangement joins TRBV5-1 to TRBJ2-5, with no clear D. CDR3 bases: TGCGCCAGCAGCCCGACTCAAGAGACCCAGTACTTC. Its translation: CASSPTQETQYF. Variable domain in full (rest from reference TRBV5-1 and TRBJ2-5): KAGVTQTPRYLIKTRGQQVTLSCSPISGHRSVSWYQQTPGQGLQFLFEYFSETQRNKGNFPGRFSGRQFSNSRSEMNVSTLELGDSALYLCASSPTQETQYFGPGTRLLVL.